This T cell receptor beta chain is drawn from a study of a mutant IDH1 vaccine in newly diagnosed glioma. Overall study context: Patients were given eight vaccinations, scheduled in weeks 1, 3, 5, 7, 11, 15, 19 and 23. Study-wide results and limits: Detectable vaccine-induced immune responses arose in almost 95% of patients.

Time point given: week 23, last vaccination. Each vaccine dose was 300 ug of mutant IDH1 20-mer peptide, with topical imiquimod. New WHO grade 3 or 4 astrocytomas that were IDH1-mutant and ATRX-lost occurred in the donors. Trimming removed 1 base at V and 13 bases at J, with 9 bases between. Germline CDR1 SGHDT, CDR2 YYEEEE. The CDR3 is 12 amino acids. Concerning this clone itself: Its antigen is unidentified.

Only in-frame clones appear in the TCRdb table, and some are missing; sequencing was by immunoSEQ multiplex PCR. The sample yields tens of thousands of clones, about 80% seen once. The J gene is TRBJ1-6, the V gene TRBV5-6; D gene ambiguous. Sequencing was performed on PBMCs, taken from a glioma patient whose treatment included an IDH1 peptide vaccine. The receptor's source is a man aged 35 to 55 with glioma. In DNA, the CDR3 is TGTGCCAGCAGCTTGTCGTCCGAGCCCCTCCACTTT. Encoded protein: CASSLSSEPLHF.